The rows below give T cell receptor beta chains drawn from one sample of a study of cytomegalovirus exposure and HLA in healthy donors. Sequencing used immunoSEQ multiplex PCR; TCRdb keeps in-frame clones, though not all of them. The sample lists some 90,000 clones, 76% occurring once. Sequencing used PBMCs. The receptor set was obtained from a man aged 30 to 45 in good health and CMV-seropositive. Both conserved end residues are part of each CDR3. Each record gives: clone size, J gene, D gene, V gene, CDR3 DNA, CDR3 protein. A D gene is named only where the DNA matches it firmly. The size entry is marked missing in some rows and otherwise reads once, few, many or a size class.

>.|TRBJ1-2|TRBD1|TRBV19
TGTGCCAGTAGTACCCCCGGACAGGGAGGGAGCGGCTACACCTTC
CASSTPGQGGSGYTF
>.|TRBJ1-1|.|TRBV4-3
TGCGCCAGCAGCCAAGAAATCCTGGGGGGGAACACTGAAGCTTTCTTT
CASSQEILGGNTEAFF
>.|TRBJ1-2|.|TRBV30
TGTGCCTGGAGTGTAGCCCCAACCCGTGGCTACACCTTC
CAWSVAPTRGYTF
>few|TRBJ1-4|.|TRBV27
TGTGCCAGCAGTGATCGACAGCTTAATGAAAAACTGTTTTTT
CASSDRQLNEKLFF
>.|TRBJ1-4|.|TRBV19
TGTGCCAGTAGTATCGAGGCAGCTTCTAATGAAAAACTGTTTTTT
CASSIEAASNEKLFF
>.|TRBJ2-5|TRBD2|TRBV7-2
TGTGCCAGCAGCTTTAGCGGGAGCCGGGAGACCCAGTACTTC
CASSFSGSRETQYF
>.|TRBJ1-6|.|TRBV4-1
TGCGCCAGCAGCCAAGATCCATCTATGGCACCCCTCCACTTT
CASSQDPSMAPLHF
>once|TRBJ1-3|.|TRBV7-9
TGTGCCAGCAGCTTTCCGACAGGTTTCTCCTCTGGAAACACCATATATTTT
CASSFPTGFSSGNTIYF
>.|TRBJ2-5|.|TRBV29-1
TGCAGCGTTGAAGGGGGCCGGCAAGAGACCCAGTACTTC
CSVEGGRQETQYF
>.|TRBJ1-1|.|TRBV6-1
TGTGCCACCAAGGGGTACACTGAAGCTTTCTTT
CATKGYTEAFF
>once|TRBJ1-5|TRBD1|TRBV2
TGTGCCAGCAGGGTGACAGGGTCTGATCAGCCCCAGCATTTT
CASRVTGSDQPQHF
>.|TRBJ2-5|.|TRBV5-1
TGCGCCAGCAGCTCTGGACAGCAAGAGACCCAGTACTTC
CASSSGQQETQYF
>.|TRBJ2-4|.|TRBV28
TGTGCCAGCAGTTTGGTAGGAGTGGGCAAAAACATTCAGTACTTC
CASSLVGVGKNIQYF
>.|TRBJ1-5|.|TRBV6-1
TGTGCCAGCAACCCAGGGTCTCAACAGCCCCAGCATTTT
CASNPGSQQPQHF
>.|TRBJ1-2|.|TRBV7-9
TGTTCCAGCAGCCCTAACAACTATGGCTACACCTTC
CSSSPNNYGYTF
>few|TRBJ2-6|.|TRBV7-6
TGTGCCAGCAGCGCTCAGAATTCCATCTCTGGGGCCAACGTCCTGACTTTC
CASSAQNSISGANVLTF
>.|TRBJ1-1|.|TRBV9
TGTGCCAGCAGCGTCGGGGGAATGAACACTGAAGCTTTCTTT
CASSVGGMNTEAFF
>.|TRBJ1-4|.|TRBV6-1
TGTGCCAGCAGCGGATCAGGGCAGGGGAATGAAAAACTGTTTTTT
CASSGSGQGNEKLFF
>.|TRBJ2-7|TRBD2|TRBV10-1
TGCGCCAGCAGGACTAGCGGGAGCGAGCAGTACTTC
CASRTSGSEQYF
>.|TRBJ1-5|.|TRBV27
TGTGCCAGCAGTTTGGGAGGGTGGAGCAATCAGCCCCAGCATTTT
CASSLGGWSNQPQHF
>.|TRBJ1-3|.|TRBV7-9
TGTGCCAGCAGCCCAGGAAACACCATATATTTT
CASSPGNTIYF
>few|TRBJ1-3|TRBD1|TRBV11-2
TGTGCCAGCAGCTCCGACAGGGGGTCCGGAAACACCATATATTTT
CASSSDRGSGNTIYF
>few|TRBJ2-2|.|TRBV19
TGTGCCAGTAGTTCAAACCTGGACAGAAACACCGGGGAGCTGTTTTTT
CASSSNLDRNTGELFF
>.|TRBJ2-7|.|TRBV7-2
TGTGCCAGCAGTGGAACAGGGAAATACGAGCAGTACTTC
CASSGTGKYEQYF
>.|TRBJ1-1|.|TRBV4-1
TGCGCCAGCAGCCAAGGGGGCTCGGAGACTGAAGCTTTCTTT
CASSQGGSETEAFF
>.|TRBJ2-1|.|TRBV4-2
TGTGCCAGCAGCCAAGCGGGGGGCTCAGGGAATGAGCAGTTCTTC
CASSQAGGSGNEQFF
>.|TRBJ1-1|.|TRBV30
TGTGCCTGGAGTGTGTCCCGGGGGTTCACTGAAGCTTTCTTT
CAWSVSRGFTEAFF
>.|TRBJ1-3|TRBD1|TRBV30
TGTGCCTGGGGAGGGACAGTCGAGGGAAACACCATATATTTT
CAWGGTVEGNTIYF
>.|TRBJ1-1|TRBD1|TRBV5-1
TGCGCCAGCAGAAAAGACGGGACAGACACTGAAGCTTTCTTT
CASRKDGTDTEAFF
>.|TRBJ2-1|.|TRBV25-1
TGTGCCAGCAGTGAACCGGGAAACCCCTACAATGAGCAGTTCTTC
CASSEPGNPYNEQFF
>.|TRBJ2-3|TRBD2|TRBV2
TGTGCCAGCAGTTCCTATAGCGGGGGTCCAGATACGCAGTATTTT
CASSSYSGGPDTQYF
>.|TRBJ1-1|.|TRBV27
TGTGCCAGCAGTTTATCGTGGGAGCGAGGCACTGAAGCTTTCTTT
CASSLSWERGTEAFF
>.|TRBJ1-2|TRBD1|TRBV18
TGTGCCAGCTCACCCGGGGCCACAGGGGGCTATGGCTACACCTTC
CASSPGATGGYGYTF
>.|TRBJ2-1|.|TRBV5-1
TGCGCCAGCAGCCACCCGGGGGGCGAGCAGTTCTTC
CASSHPGGEQFF
>.|TRBJ1-4|.|TRBV2
TGTGCCAGCAGTCCCTTCAGGGCTAATGAAAAACTGTTTTTT
CASSPFRANEKLFF
>few|TRBJ2-2|.|TRBV6-5
TGTGCCAGCAGTTACAGGGAGGCCGGGGAGCTGTTTTTT
CASSYREAGELFF
>.|TRBJ2-3|.|TRBV7-2
TGTGCCAGCAGCTTAGAGGACTGGAGTGCAGATACGCAGTATTTT
CASSLEDWSADTQYF
>.|TRBJ1-3|TRBD1|TRBV6-5
TGTGCCAGCAGTATTGACAGGGGACTTGGAAACACCATATATTTT
CASSIDRGLGNTIYF
>few|TRBJ1-4|.|TRBV7-6
TGTGCCAGCAGCTTCGGGGGACTGAGAAATGAAAAACTGTTTTTT
CASSFGGLRNEKLFF
>.|TRBJ2-2|TRBD2|TRBV5-5
TGTGCCAGCAGCTTGGCCCTGCGGGGGGGCTTATCGGGGGAGCTGTTTTTT
CASSLALRGGLSGELFF
>few|TRBJ1-4|.|TRBV11-2
TGTGCCAGCAGCCCCCGGGTAGGGGATGGTGAAAAACTGTTTTTT
CASSPRVGDGEKLFF
>.|TRBJ1-5|.|TRBV9
TGTGCCAGCAGCGTAGGGGCCAGGGGTCAGCCCCAGCATTTT
CASSVGARGQPQHF
>.|TRBJ2-3|.|TRBV7-9
TGTTCCAGCAGCTTAGGGCTGGATACGCAGTATTTT
CSSSLGLDTQYF
>.|TRBJ1-1|.|TRBV5-1
TGCGCCAGCAGCCAGAACACTGAAGCTTTCTTT
CASSQNTEAFF
>.|TRBJ1-5|.|TRBV7-9
TGTTCCAGCCAGGGTTTCAATCAGCCCCAGCATTTT
CSSQGFNQPQHF